The text below deals with one T cell receptor beta chain. The antigen is unknown. These data originate in a study of prognosis after radiotherapy for stage I lung cancer. Study conclusions and caveats: Gene usage of TRBV and TRBJ reportedly differed between patients with and without metastases.

Genomic DNA provided the template from which TCR beta CDR3 was amplified by two-round multiplex PCR. For every TRBV and TRBJ gene, a specific primer was used in first-round PCR. In TCRdb, the multiplex PCR reads were re-called with MiXCR into one record per CDR3 protein. Of tens of thousands of distinct CDR3 sequences in the sample, more than 25% are singletons; the top ten hold under 10%. The V end was cut by 1 base, the J end by 4 bases, with 16 bases between. The germline V gene has CDR1 DFQATT and CDR2 SNEGSKA (reference sequence). The length of the CDR3 is 15 residues. The sequence came from a donor over 45 with non-small cell lung cancer. This sequence joins TRBV20-1 and TRBJ1-2; TRBD1 might be the D (6 bases). Sequencing was performed on PBMCs, taken before or after stereotactic body radiation therapy (not recorded which). CDR3 region: CSARGGAGASYGYTF. DNA for the CDR3: TGCAGTGCTAGAGGTGGGGCAGGGGCGTCCTATGGCTACACCTTC.